This entry lists 8 T cell receptor beta chains sequenced from one sample in a study of T cell responses to AZD1222 COVID-19 vaccine. Generated by immunoSEQ multiplex PCR, the TCRdb table keeps only in-frame clones and is missing some. Among some 94,000 clones listed, roughly 87% were seen once. The input for sequencing was peripheral blood, taken 28 days after the second AZD1222 dose. Receptors originate from an adult who received the AZD1222 COVID-19 vaccine.

The chain joins TRBV18 to TRBJ1-5; 7 positions match TRBD1. V lost 1 base, J lost 2 bases, and 5 bases stayed unmatched. The CDR3 extends over 16 amino acids. Germline-derived CDR1 and CDR2 are KGHSH and LQKENI. CDR3 sequence reads: CASSPRTGRGNQPQHF. The CDR3 DNA is TGTGCCAGCTCACCACGGACAGGCCGGGGCAATCAGCCCCAGCATTTT. Variable domain in full (rest from reference TRBV18 and TRBJ1-5): NAGVMQNPRHLVRRRGQEARLRCSPMKGHSHVYWYRQLPEEGLKFMVYLQKENIIDESGMPKERFSAEFPKEGPSILRIQQVVRGDSAAYFCASSPRTGRGNQPQHFGDGTRLSIL.

The chain is built from TRBV7-8 and TRBJ2-7; D is undetermined. The CDR3 spans 13 residues. The germline CDR1 and CDR2 sequences are SGHVS and FQNEAQ. V was shortened by 0 bases and J by 3 bases, with 6 bases between the two germline ends. CDR3 protein: CASSLASDYEQYV. CDR3 bases: TGTGCCAGCAGCTTAGCGTCGGACTACGAGCAGTACGTC.

The rearrangement links TRBV13 to TRBJ2-4, with D possibly TRBD2 on 5 matching bases. V was clipped by 6 bases and J by 3 bases, with 15 bases between them. CDR3 length equals 15 residues. Germline CDR1 reads PRHDT; CDR2 reads FYEKMQ (reference sequence). The CDR3 loop is CASRGSILGKNIQYF. In nucleotides, the CDR3 is TGTGCCAGCAGGGGGAGCATTCTCGGCAAAAACATTCAGTACTTC. Full variable domain (remainder filled in from reference TRBV13 and TRBJ2-4): AAGVIQSPRHLIKEKRETATLKCYPIPRHDTVYWYQQGPGQDPQFLISFYEKMQSDKGSIPDRFSAQQFSDYHSELNMSSLELGDSALYFCASRGSILGKNIQYFGAGTRLSVL.

This chain connects TRBV28 to TRBJ2-5, with 10 bases identical to TRBD2. The germline V gene encodes CDR1 MDHEN and CDR2 SYDVKM. This CDR3 has 13 residues. V shed 6 bases, J shed 4 bases, and the junction held 2 bases outside the gene matches. The CDR3 protein is CASRVAGGETQYF. The CDR3 DNA sequence: TGTGCCAGCAGAGTAGCGGGGGGAGAGACCCAGTACTTC.

The J gene is TRBJ1-1, the V gene TRBV11-2; 8 bases map to TRBD1. The V and J ends lost 5 bases and 3 bases, in that order; junction bases with no gene match: 2. Germline assignment: CDR1 SGHAT and CDR2 FQNNGV. The CDR3 loop spans 13 amino acids. The CDR3 DNA reads as TGTGCCAGCAGCAGACAGGGGTACACTGAAGCTTTCTTT. Its protein product is CASSRQGYTEAFF.

The chain carries TRBV7-9 and TRBJ2-1; 9 bases agree with TRBD2. CDR1 and CDR2 from the germline V gene are SEHNR and FQNEAQ (reference sequence). V lost 3 bases, J lost 3 bases, and 12 bases stayed unmatched. This CDR3 has 18 amino acids. The DNA for the CDR3 is TGTGCCAGCAGCTTGAGTAGCGGGGGTCCACGCCACTACAATGAGCAGTTCTTC. Residues: CASSLSSGGPRHYNEQFF. Supplemented by reference TRBV7-9 and TRBJ2-1, the full variable domain reads DTGVSQNPRHKITKRGQNVTFRCDPISEHNRLYWYRQTLGQGPEFLTYFQNEAQLEKSRLLSDRFSAERPKGSFSTLEIQRTEQGDSAMYLCASSLSSGGPRHYNEQFFGPGTRLTVL.

This sequence joins TRBV10-2 and TRBJ2-7; D is uncertain. Between the trimmed V and J ends, which lost 0 bases and 4 bases, there was a span of 13 bases. Germline loops: CDR1 WSHSY, CDR2 SAAADI. There are 15 residues in the CDR3. The CDR3 region is CASSESLLVSYEQYF. Written as DNA, the CDR3 is TGCGCCAGCAGTGAGTCGCTACTGGTGTCGTACGAGCAGTACTTC.

The chain combines TRBV3-1 (or the pseudogene TRBV3-2) with TRBJ2-3; no firm D call. Germline values: CDR1 LGHDT, CDR2 YNNKEL (reference sequence). The CDR3 has 12 amino acids. V dropped 2 bases and J dropped 4 bases, with 4 bases sitting between them. The CDR3 DNA reads as TGTGCCAGCAGCCAATCTTCAGATACGCAGTATTTT. Translating it yields CASSQSSDTQYF.